The next 18 T cell receptor beta chains were all read from a single sample in a study of T cell repertoires in cytomegalovirus infection. TCRdb re-called the reads with MiXCR, one entry per CDR3 protein. The repertoire holds some 250,000 distinct CDR3 sequences, with over 8% as singletons. Sequenced input: PBMCs. The receptors derive from a human donor in good health (CMV status not recorded). Some clones in this sample may be carry-over from other donors' samples.

This rearrangement joins TRBV20-1 to TRBJ1-2; D gene unclear. The CDR3 contains 16 residues. Germline-derived CDR1 and CDR2 are DFQATT and SNEGSKA (reference sequence). Trimming took 4 bases from V and 2 from J, leaving 20 bases between them. The CDR3 is CSAKPLEPLLNYGYTF. The CDR3 nucleotides are TGCAGTGCTAAACCCTTGGAGCCCTTATTGAACTATGGCTACACCTTC.

There are many counts of this clonotype. The rearrangement uses TRBV7-9 and TRBJ1-2, with D perhaps TRBD1 (6 bases). Germline V gives CDR1 SEHNR, CDR2 FQNEAQ (reference sequence). CDR3 size: 15 residues. V dropped 4 bases and J dropped 7 bases, with 19 bases sitting between them. The CDR3 is CASSSGDTPMGGYTF. The CDR3 bases are TGTGCCAGCAGCTCCGGGGACACTCCCATGGGTGGCTACACCTTC.

This clonotype was detected only a few times. V and J are TRBV6-2 or TRBV6-3 and TRBJ2-7; 10 bases fit TRBD2. The length of the CDR3 is 16 residues. Trimming took 6 bases from V and 0 from J; bases not matched to a gene: 8. The germline gives CDR1 MNHEY, CDR2 SVGEGT. CDR3 sequence (DNA): TGTGCCAGCAGCCGGGTAGCGGGAGGTAGCTCCTACGAGCAGTACTTC. It translates to CASSRVAGGSSYEQYF.

This clonotype was counted ten times or more. The junction departs from germline at one end; a sequencing error may be responsible. The V gene is TRBV5-1, the J gene TRBJ1-1; no clear D. Germline V gene lookup returns CDR1 SGHRS and CDR2 YFSETQ. This CDR3 has 14 residues. Written as DNA, the CDR3 is TGCGCCAGCCGCTTGGACTGGGGGAACACTGAAGCTTTCTTT. This encodes CASRLDWGNTEAFF.

This clonotype was detected ten times or more. J is TRBJ2-7 and V is TRBV7-9; 13 bases agree with TRBD2. The V and J ends lost 1 base and 6 bases, in that order; junction bases with no gene match: 0. The CDR3 sequence is 14 residues long. Per the germline V gene, CDR1 is SEHNR and CDR2 is FQNEAQ (reference sequence). The CDR3 protein is CASSLGTSGSEQYF. The CDR3 DNA is TGTGCCAGCAGCTTAGGGACTAGCGGGAGCGAGCAGTACTTC. The entire variable domain, with the rest obtained from reference TRBV7-9 and TRBJ2-7, is as follows: DTGVSQNPRHKITKRGQNVTFRCDPISEHNRLYWYRQTLGQGPEFLTYFQNEAQLEKSRLLSDRFSAERPKGSFSTLEIQRTEQGDSAMYLCASSLGTSGSEQYFGPGTRLTVT.

The sample holds many counts of this clonotype. This chain links TRBV7-2 with TRBJ1-1, with a weak D call TRBD1 (6 bases). CDR1 is SGHTA, CDR2 FQGNSA, per germline. The CDR3 length is 13 residues. The V end lost 8 bases, the J end lost 0 bases, and 10 bases lay between the germline ends. CDR3 in amino acids: CASGTLMNTEAFF. For the CDR3, the DNA is TGTGCCAGCGGGACACTCATGAACACTGAAGCTTTCTTT.

The chain has TRBV29-1 and TRBJ1-1; a possible D gene is TRBD1 (5 bases). V lost 0 bases, J lost 0 bases, and 8 bases lay in between. Germline CDR1 reads SQVTM; CDR2 reads ANQGSEA. The CDR3 runs 14 residues. The CDR3 sequence: CSVEETGMNTEAFF. CDR3 coding DNA: TGCAGCGTTGAAGAAACAGGAATGAACACTGAAGCTTTCTTT.

This clonotype was counted at least ten times. The chain carries TRBV20-1 and TRBJ2-7; 7 nucleotides align to TRBD1. CDR3 size: 13 residues. Trimming removed 1 base from V and 2 bases from J; junction bases left unmatched: 2. The germline gives CDR1 DFQATT, CDR2 SNEGSKA (reference sequence). The CDR3 reads CSARGQGPYEQYF. The CDR3 DNA reads TGCAGTGCTAGAGGACAGGGCCCCTACGAGCAGTACTTC.

This clonotype has a count of ten or more. CDR3 residues: CASSLDGREQFF. The CDR3 region has the DNA TGTGCCAGCAGTTTGGACGGCAGAGAGCAGTTCTTC. This rearrangement joins TRBV6-5 to TRBJ2-1, with unresolved D. CDR3 length: 12 residues. Germline CDR1 MNHEY, CDR2 SVGAGI. Trimming removed 4 bases from V and 10 bases from J, with 11 bases in between.

This clonotype was seen repeatedly, ten times or more. This chain joins TRBV11-3 and TRBJ1-1; no firm D call. This CDR3 has 11 residues. The germline V gene encodes CDR1 SGHNT and CDR2 YENEEA. V lost 5 bases, J lost 7 bases, and 8 bases lay in between. The CDR3 DNA sequence: TGTGCCAGCAGCAATAATTTTGAAGCTTTCTTT. Its translation: CASSNNFEAFF.

The rearrangement links TRBV7-9 to TRBJ2-5; D is ambiguous. The germline CDR1 and CDR2 sequences are SEHNR and FQNEAQ (reference sequence). Trimming left V 3 bases short and J 5 bases short, with 7 bases between. The CDR3 has 12 residues. The CDR3 here is CASSFSGETQYF. CDR3 sequence (DNA): TGTGCCAGCAGCTTCTCTGGCGAGACCCAGTACTTC.

The V call is TRBV7-2, the J call TRBJ2-3; possibly TRBD2 for D (7 bases). The CDR3 extends over 15 amino acids. V lost 1 base, J lost 6 bases, and 14 bases lay in between. The germline V gene encodes CDR1 SGHTA and CDR2 FQGNSA. DNA for the CDR3: TGTGCCAGCAGCTTAGAAGTAGGGAGGGGGGATACGCAGTATTTT. This translates into CASSLEVGRGDTQYF.

This clonotype was detected many times. The genes are TRBV7-2 and TRBJ1-2, with 9 bases fitting TRBD1. The V gene's germline CDR1 is SGHTA and CDR2 FQGNSA. V shed 6 bases and J 4 bases; nucleotides not matched to a gene: 18. The CDR3 contains 18 residues. This CDR3 reads CASRYDLPTGTGTYGYTF. The CDR3 DNA is TGTGCCAGCAGATACGACCTCCCGACCGGGACAGGGACCTATGGCTACACCTTC.

There are many counts of this clonotype. The gene calls are TRBV7-6 and TRBJ2-1; TRBD2 aligns across 9 bases. Germline lookup yields CDR1 SGHVS and CDR2 FNYEAQ. The ends lost 3 bases at V and 9 bases at J; junction bases unmatched: 12. The CDR3 runs 16 residues. Written as DNA, the CDR3 is TGTGCCAGCAGCTTGGTTAGCGGGAGCACGTCCGCTGAGCAGTTCTTC. Translation gives CASSLVSGSTSAEQFF. Full variable domain (rest looked up from reference TRBV7-6 and TRBJ2-1): GAGVSQSPRYKVTKRGQDVALRCDPISGHVSLYWYRQALGQGPEFLTYFNYEAQQDKSGLPNDRFSAERPEGSISTLTIQRTEQRDSAMYRCASSLVSGSTSAEQFFGPGTRLTVL.

This clonotype was detected only a few times. This chain joins TRBV19 and TRBJ2-7; D might be TRBD2 (7 bases). The V end was cut by 5 bases, the J end by 1 base, with 18 bases between. The V gene's germline CDR1 is LNHDA and CDR2 SQIVND (reference sequence). The CDR3 contains 16 residues. The CDR3 nucleotides read TGTGCCAGTAGTCGCGCGGGGGCAGGGCGATCCTACGAGCAGTACTTC. Its protein is CASSRAGAGRSYEQYF. Supplemented by reference TRBV19 and TRBJ2-7, the full variable domain reads DGGITQSPKYLFRKEGQNVTLSCEQNLNHDAMYWYRQDPGQGLRLIYYSQIVNDFQKGDIAEGYSVSREKKESFPLTVTSAQKNPTAFYLCASSRAGAGRSYEQYFGPGTRLTVT.

This clonotype was seen ten or more times. The chain recombines TRBV7-2 with TRBJ2-6; TRBD1 is a possible D gene (6 bases). Trimming took 1 base from V and 0 from J, leaving 13 bases between them. The germline CDR1 and CDR2 sequences are SGHTA and FQGNSA. CDR3 size: 18 residues. This chain's CDR3 is CASSLGTASLSGANVLTF. The CDR3 DNA reads as TGTGCCAGCAGCTTAGGGACAGCATCCCTCTCTGGGGCCAACGTCCTGACTTTC.

For this clonotype: The junction does not match germline at one end; this may be a read error. The chain has TRBV11-2 and TRBJ2-5, with TRBD2 matching over 11 bases. This CDR3 has 14 residues. Germline assignment: CDR1 SGHAT and CDR2 FQNNGV. CDR3 in amino acids: CASSLAGGQATQYF. CDR3 nucleotides: TGTGCCAGCAGTTTAGCGGGAGGGCAAGCGACCCAGTACTTC.

This chain uses TRBV7-2 with TRBJ1-1, with TRBD1 matching 9 bases. Germline lookup yields CDR1 SGHTA and CDR2 FQGNSA. The V and J ends lost 4 bases and 5 bases, in that order; junction bases with no gene match: 5. The CDR3 length is 14 residues. The CDR3 DNA follows: TGTGCCAGCAGCTCAGGGACAGGGTGGACTGAAGCTTTCTTT. Translating it yields CASSSGTGWTEAFF.